This entry lists 7 T cell receptor beta chains sequenced from one sample in a study of regulatory dendritic cells for organ transplantation. The protocol was immunoSEQ multiplex PCR, while the TCRdb copy is restricted to in-frame clones and leaves out a portion. The sample has some 28,000 clones; approximately 80% are singletons. The material sequenced was naive CD4+ T cells from blood. Subset of the sample: CD45RA+ naive T cells. The receptors shown here come from a human donor in good health.

The chain joins TRBV2 to TRBJ2-5, with D uncertain. Germline assignment: CDR1 SNHLY and CDR2 FYNNEI. The CDR3 has 13 amino acids. V dropped 8 bases and J dropped 2 bases, with 12 bases sitting between them. CDR3 DNA: TGTGCCAGCTCGAGGAGTAGGCAAGAGACCCAGTACTTC. Protein sequence: CASSRSRQETQYF.

V is TRBV12-5 and J is TRBJ1-2; 8 bases align to TRBD1. Germline V gives CDR1 LGHNT, CDR2 FRNRAP. V was pared by 3 bases and J by 3 bases, with 15 bases of the junction left unmatched. The CDR3 extends over 18 amino acids. The DNA of the CDR3 is TGTGCTAGTGGTTTCTCCGGGACAGGAGGCCGAAAACACTATGGCTACACCTTC. It translates to CASGFSGTGGRKHYGYTF.

This rearrangement joins TRBV5-1 to TRBJ2-1, with TRBD1 matching over 7 bases. This CDR3 comprises 15 residues. Germline V gene data show CDR1 as SGHRS and CDR2 as YFSETQ. With V trimmed by 4 bases and J by 10 bases, 14 bases remained unmatched. CDR3 sequence reads: CASSPNPTGPSEQFF. In DNA, the CDR3 is TGCGCCAGCAGCCCTAACCCGACAGGGCCTAGCGAGCAGTTCTTC.

This clone was observed once. The CDR3 sequence: CASSMDSSTDTQYF. CDR3 DNA: TGTGCCAGCAGTATGGACTCTAGCACAGATACGCAGTATTTT. This chain connects TRBV2 to TRBJ2-3, with D possibly TRBD2 on 5 matching bases. V lost 5 bases and J 0 bases, leaving 9 bases between the germline ends. In germline, CDR1 is SNHLY, CDR2 FYNNEI. This CDR3 is built from 14 residues.

The chain recombines TRBV7-7 with TRBJ2-5; D is unclear. This CDR3 spans 13 amino acids. CDR1 and CDR2 from the germline V gene are SSHAT and FNYEAQ (reference sequence). Trimming shortened V by 1 base and J by 2 bases, and 5 bases separated the two germline ends. CDR3 in DNA: TGTGCCAGCAGCTTAGGCCAGCAAGAGACCCAGTACTTC. Amino acids: CASSLGQQETQYF.

In this sample, this clone turned up once. The rearrangement links TRBV5-1 to TRBJ2-1; the match to TRBD2 covers 14 bases. CDR3 length equals 18 residues. V gave up 4 bases and J gave up 3 bases; unmatched junction bases: 9. The germline V gene encodes CDR1 SGHRS and CDR2 YFSETQ. Written as DNA, the CDR3 is TGCGCCAGCAGCCAGGTCGGGACTAGCGGGGGCCTCTACAATGAGCAGTTCTTC. Residues: CASSQVGTSGGLYNEQFF.

Turning to this clone: The same CDR3 can be traced to other DNA sequences in this sample. The chain links TRBV7-2 to TRBJ1-1; 7 nucleotides align to TRBD1. The V and J ends lost 5 bases and 2 bases, in that order; junction bases with no gene match: 5. Per the germline V gene, CDR1 is SGHTA and CDR2 is FQGNSA. The CDR3 loop spans 14 amino acids. The CDR3 reads CASSPRTGNTEAFF. CDR3 DNA: TGTGCCAGCAGCCCGCGGACAGGTAACACTGAAGCTTTCTTT. The entire variable domain, with the rest obtained from reference TRBV7-2 and TRBJ1-1, is as follows: GAGVSQSPSNKVTEKGKDVELRCDPISGHTALYWYRQSLGQGLEFLIYFQGNSAPDKSGLPSDRFSAERTGGSVSTLTIQRTQQEDSAVYLCASSPRTGNTEAFFGQGTRLTVV.